This T cell receptor (beta chain) was profiled in a study of blood T cell repertoires in COVID-19. Authors' data handling: Estimation of nucleated cell counts relied on the amplification of reference gene primers. Using immunoSEQ multiplex PCR, the repertoire was profiled, and TCRdb retains in-frame clones only, with some absent. That table supplies the V and J calls and clone size; D and trimming were determined from the DNA. The sample has nearly 250,000 clones, 86% seen once; the top ten hold approximately 2%. CDR3 length equals 15 residues. Looked up from germline, CDR1 is SGHTA and CDR2 is FQGNSA. V lost 4 bases to trimming and J lost 3 bases; unmatched junction nucleotides: 6.

The chain joins TRBV7-2 to TRBJ2-7, with 10 positions matching TRBD1. This clonotype was sampled from a woman aged 50 to 60 who had recovered from COVID-19. The sequencing sample was made of PBMCs or T cells enriched from blood (not recorded which). The CDR3 loop is CASSSRDRGVYEQYF. The CDR3, as DNA: TGTGCCAGCAGCTCCCGGGACAGGGGAGTCTACGAGCAGTACTTC.